This entry is about one T cell receptor beta chain. Its cognate antigen is unknown. Relative to the germline gene, one junction end is altered; a read error may explain this. The investigators reverse transcribed all of the isolated RNA, so they sequenced expressed TCRB transcripts. Sequencing was performed with immunoSEQ multiplex PCR; in TCRdb, only in-frame clones are kept and a portion is missing. The sample yields 120,000 to 150,000 clones, less than 11% seen once. This CDR3 is 17 amino acids long. The germline gives CDR1 MDHEN, CDR2 SYDVKM. This specimen comes from a study of beta chain features in type 1 diabetes. Study information: No age, gender or cell yield differences were seen between patients and healthy donors. Across all samples, roughly 99 million sorted cells were examined.

Study-level points and caveats: Patients showed naive, central memory and Treg TCRB repertoires that appeared more similar than those of healthy donors. Patients with type 1 diabetes carried fewer insertions and had more deletions at their VDJ junctions.

The sample was naive CD4+ T cells from blood. The TCR was taken from a man younger than 30 in good health. The rearrangement joins TRBV28 to TRBJ1-5, with D perhaps TRBD1 (5 bases). The CDR3 sequence is CASGLIGGVDSNQPQHF. The CDR3 DNA follows: TGTGCCAGCGGTTTGATTGGGGGGGTAGATAGCAATCAGCCCCAGCATTTT.